This T cell receptor (beta chain) was identified during a study of blood T cell repertoires in COVID-19. Study-level information: The samples span acute and convalescent COVID-19 from the United States, Italy and Spain.

As handled by the study authors: Cell counts per sample came from amplifying reference gene primers. The repertoire was sequenced with immunoSEQ multiplex PCR; TCRdb's copy has only in-frame clones and lacks some. The D gene and trimming were derived from the DNA, and the V and J assignments and clone size from that table. The profile covers about 280,000 clones, with around 90% appearing a single time and approximately 2.2% taken by the ten largest. In its sample, this clone was seen once. The germline gives CDR1 KGHSY, CDR2 FQNENV. This CDR3 is built from 14 residues. The junction had 6 bases not matched to a gene; V was cut back by 4 bases and J by 4 bases.

The sample comprised peripheral blood. The origin of this receptor is a man aged 45-65 years with acute or convalescent COVID-19. The chain joins TRBV16 to TRBJ2-7, with 8 bases that match TRBD2. The CDR3 nucleotides read TGTGCCAGCAGCCCGGGGGGGAATTTATACGAGCAGTACTTC. It translates to CASSPGGNLYEQYF.